These T cell receptor beta chains were read from a single sample in a study of human T cells and chemical hapten exposure. A single record per CDR3 protein comes from TCRdb applying MiXCR to the RACE reads. Here the sample spans fewer than 85,000 distinct CDR3 sequences, roughly a tenth being singletons. Sequencing was performed on whole blood, taken in connection with sensitization to the hapten diphenylcyclopropenone (DPC). The receptor source for this set is a young woman with alopecia areata. Some clones in this sample may be carry-over from other donors' samples. CDR3s include the opening cysteine and the closing phenylalanine or tryptophan. The D gene is left open where the match is weak. Expanded clones are given a class, and other clones once, few, many or no size at all.

v_gene	d_gene	abundance	j_gene	CDR3nt	CDR3aa
TRBV7-2	TRBD1	many	TRBJ1-1	TGTGCCAGCAGAAGCGGACAGGAGTCGTGGGCTTTCTTT	CASRSGQESWAFF
TRBV11-3	.	few	TRBJ2-3	TGTGCCAGCAGCTTTAGCGGCCTAAGCACAGATACGCAGTATTTT	CASSFSGLSTDTQYF
TRBV5-1	TRBD1	many	TRBJ2-3	TGCGCCAGCACCCGGGACAGGCTCTTACTCACAGATACGCAGTATTTT	CASTRDRLLLTDTQYF
TRBV20-1	.	few	TRBJ2-3	TGCAGTGCCAACCCGAGCGGCCGAAACACAGATACGCAGTATTTT	CSANPSGRNTDTQYF
TRBV6-5	.	.	TRBJ2-3	TGTGCCAGCAGTTATAGGGGGATCAAAGATACGCAGTATTTT	CASSYRGIKDTQYF
TRBV29-1	TRBD1	.	TRBJ2-4	TGCAGCGTTGGGGACAGAGCCCCAAACATTCAGTACTTC	CSVGDRAPNIQYF
TRBV5-8	.	.	TRBJ1-5	TGTGCCAGCAGGGAATGGAGGGAGGGAGGAAATCAGCCCCAGCATTTT	CASREWREGGNQPQHF
TRBV20-1	TRBD2	.	TRBJ2-3	TGCAGTGCTATTCTGAGCGGGGAGCAGTATTTT	CSAILSGEQYF
TRBV7-2	.	.	TRBJ2-7	TGTGCCAGCAGCCTGGGAGGAGGGGGCCACGAGCAGTACTTC	CASSLGGGGHEQYF
TRBV6-1	.	many	TRBJ2-1	TGTGCCAGCAGTGAAGCATCCCCAGGGGTTGAGCAGTTCTTC	CASSEASPGVEQFF
TRBV6-6	.	many	TRBJ1-5	TGTGCCAGCAGTTACGGGTGGGGAGATCAGCCCCAGCATTTT	CASSYGWGDQPQHF
TRBV30	.	many	TRBJ2-1	TGTGCCTGGAGTGTACGACAGGAAGGGTTCTTC	CAWSVRQEGFF
TRBV28	TRBD1	few	TRBJ2-4	TGTGCCAGCTGTATAGGGACAGGGCTAGCCAAAAACATTCAGTACTTC	CASCIGTGLAKNIQYF
TRBV28	.	.	TRBJ2-5	TGTGCCAGCAGCCCCTCGGGGCGGGGGCCTGCCGAGACCCAGTACTTC	CASSPSGRGPAETQYF
TRBV4-3	.	.	TRBJ2-3	TGCGCCAGCAGCCAAGATCTCGGCTCGACTGCTAGCACAGATACGCAGTATTTT	CASSQDLGSTASTDTQYF
TRBV5-4	.	.	TRBJ2-1	TGTGCCAGCAGCCGCGAGGTTAGCTACAATGAGCAGTTCTTC	CASSREVSYNEQFF
TRBV7-8	TRBD1	few	TRBJ2-7	TGTGCCAGCAGCCCGGGACAGGGGTCCGCCTACGAGCAGTACTTC	CASSPGQGSAYEQYF
TRBV30	.	many	TRBJ2-2	TGTGCCTGGAGTGTACATCCCGCCGGGGAGCTGTTTTTT	CAWSVHPAGELFF
TRBV7-9	.	many	TRBJ2-7	TGTGCCAGCAGCTTAGCCCCTCTTCCAGGCGAGCAGTACTTC	CASSLAPLPGEQYF
TRBV11-2	TRBD1	few	TRBJ2-7	TGTGCCAGCAGCTTAGGGCGAACAGGGGGTCGCGAGCAGTACTTC	CASSLGRTGGREQYF
TRBV20-1	TRBD2	.	TRBJ2-3	TGCAGTGCTACCAACCGACTAGCGGGGGGGGAGGATACGCAGTATTTT	CSATNRLAGGEDTQYF
TRBV18	.	once	TRBJ2-1	TGTGCCAGCTCATCTATCGGTTCCTACAATGAGCAGTTCTTC	CASSSIGSYNEQFF
TRBV3-1	.	few	TRBJ1-6	TGTGCCAGCAGCACGACACAGGGATCCTATAATTCACCCCTCCACTTT	CASSTTQGSYNSPLHF
TRBV29-1	.	many	TRBJ2-7	TGCAGCGTCAGGAGGGACTGGACCGACGAGCAGTACTTC	CSVRRDWTDEQYF
TRBV12-3/TRBV12-4	.	few	TRBJ2-1	TGTGCCAGCAGACGCCAGGGTGAGCAGTTCTTC	CASRRQGEQFF
TRBV7-2	.	many	TRBJ1-5	TGTGCCAGCAGCTTAGGGGCACAGGGTCAGCCCCAGCATTTT	CASSLGAQGQPQHF
TRBV18	.	many	TRBJ2-7	TGTGCCAGCTCAGCCGACCGAGGAGCCTACGAGCAGTACTTC	CASSADRGAYEQYF
TRBV29-1	.	few	TRBJ1-5	TGCAGCGTTGGGAGCGGGATGAATCAGCCCCAGCATTTT	CSVGSGMNQPQHF
TRBV28	TRBD1	many	TRBJ1-6	TGTGCCAGCATCGAGGGACAGGGGGTGAATTCACCCCTCCACTTT	CASIEGQGVNSPLHF
TRBV6-6	.	many	TRBJ2-1	TGTGCCAGCAGTTACTCGACCGGGAGTTCCCACAATGAGCAGTTCTTC	CASSYSTGSSHNEQFF
TRBV20-1	.	many	TRBJ2-1	TGCAGTGCCCCCAAGCTTGCGGGGTCCTACAATGAGCAGTTCTTC	CSAPKLAGSYNEQFF
TRBV6-5	TRBD1	many	TRBJ1-1	TGTGCCAGCAGTTACTCCGTCGCCAGGGGGGGGACTGAAGCTTTCTTT	CASSYSVARGGTEAFF
TRBV6-1	TRBD1	few	TRBJ1-3	TGTGCCAGCAGTTCGGACAGGGACGCCTTTGGAAACACCATATATTTT	CASSSDRDAFGNTIYF
TRBV6-5	.	few	TRBJ1-1	TGTGCCAGCAGTTACTCTCTGCCGGGGGCGCCGAACACTGAAGCTTTCTTT	CASSYSLPGAPNTEAFF
TRBV7-2	TRBD1	many	TRBJ2-1	TGTGCCAGCAGCCGCCGGGACAGGGCGGATGAGCAGTTCTTC	CASSRRDRADEQFF
TRBV28	.	few	TRBJ1-5	TGTGCCAGCACTACCCAACGAGGGCCCCAGCATTTT	CASTTQRGPQHF
TRBV12-3/TRBV12-4	TRBD1	many	TRBJ2-7	TGTGCCAGCAGCCGAGGACAGGGGTACGCCGAGCAGTACTTC	CASSRGQGYAEQYF
TRBV7-8	.	.	TRBJ2-1	TGTGCCAGCAGGGCCCGGGGGACTTCCTACAATGAGCAGTTCTTC	CASRARGTSYNEQFF